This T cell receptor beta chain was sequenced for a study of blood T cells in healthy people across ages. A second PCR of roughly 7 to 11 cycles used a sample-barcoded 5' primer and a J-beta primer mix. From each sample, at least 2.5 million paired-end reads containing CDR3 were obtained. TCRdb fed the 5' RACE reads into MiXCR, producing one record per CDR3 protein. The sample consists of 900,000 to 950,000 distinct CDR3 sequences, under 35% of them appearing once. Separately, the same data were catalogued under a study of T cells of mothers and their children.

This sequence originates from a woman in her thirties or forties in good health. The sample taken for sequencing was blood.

CDR3 DNA: TGCGCCAGCAGCCAGGCCCCAGGGTTTGAGCAGTACTTC. Its protein product is CASSQAPGFEQYF. The V gene is TRBV4-3, the J gene TRBJ2-7; D possibly corresponds to TRBD1 (5 bases). The CDR3 totals 13 residues. Germline loops: CDR1 LGHNA, CDR2 YSLEER. Trimming shortened V by 3 bases and J by 7 bases, and 13 bases separated the two germline ends.